This T cell receptor beta chain appears in the sequencing data of a study of T cell repertoires in cytomegalovirus infection. On the study more broadly: Carrying CMV and the relevant HLA type showed in public TCR beta signatures. Study-level results: There were HLA-C-restricted CMV-specific TCR beta clonotypes dominating the ex vivo response.

CDR1 and CDR2 (germline): SNHLY, FYNNEI. V was pared by 8 bases and J by 3 bases, with 17 bases between. This CDR3 is built from 15 residues. TCRdb redid the calling of the reads with MiXCR, one entry per CDR3 protein. Among 70,000 to 85,000 distinct CDR3 sequences listed, approximately 40% were seen once. Comment on this clonotype: Its cognate antigen is unknown.

The material was CD8+ T cells from cultured PBMCs, obtained from culture after CMV antigen stimulation. This rearrangement joins TRBV2 to TRBJ1-5, with D tentatively TRBD1 (5 bases). The receptor comes from a human donor in good health (CMV status not recorded). Some clones in this sample may be carry-over from other donors' samples. The CDR3 loop reads CASEKSQGDNQPQHF. CDR3 bases: TGTGCCAGCGAAAAGAGTCAGGGTGACAATCAGCCCCAGCATTTT.